Included here is one TCR beta chain sequence, with context. Its specificity is unknown. The time point denotes: patch test 1, 2 weeks after DPC sensitization. The treatment denotes: therapeutic diphenylcyclopropenone sensitization with weekly scalp DPC. These data come from a study of human T cells and chemical hapten exposure. Study-level results: Controls had significantly fewer large CDR3 similarity clusters than were formed by expanded TCRs.

TCRdb independently ran MiXCR on the RACE reads; one entry per CDR3 protein. This sample has around 100,000 distinct CDR3 sequences; about 10% occur once, and the top ten carry around 3.5%. V gave up 5 bases and J gave up 16 bases, with 15 bases separating them. CDR3 length: 12 amino acids. V usage is TRBV12-3 or TRBV12-4 and J usage is TRBJ1-6; no clear D gene. The clonotype was recovered from a woman aged 40 to 55 with alopecia areata. Some clones in this sample may be carry-over from other donors' samples. The specimen was whole blood, collected in connection with sensitization to the hapten diphenylcyclopropenone (DPC). CDR3 in DNA: TGTGCCAGCAGTGCACCCGTAAAGACTCTCCACTTT. This codes for CASSAPVKTLHF.